This T cell receptor beta chain was found in a study of T cells in Graves' hyperthyroidism and ophthalmopathy. Findings of the study overall: Peripheral blood also featured most of the thyroid clonotypes expanded above 0.001.

Authors of the study amplified TCR beta CDR3 regions from RNA transcripts. RT-PCR in the first round (using the HTBI primer set) targeted the TCR CDR3. TCRdb analysed the multiplex PCR reads with MiXCR anew, one entry per CDR3 protein. The sample has around 350,000 distinct CDR3 sequences, approximately 17% seen once; the top ten hold around 35%. There are many counts of this clonotype. Its antigen remains unidentified. The CDR3 runs 14 residues. Germline CDR1 and CDR2: SGHRS and YFSETQ. Between the trimmed V and J ends, which lost 0 bases and 6 bases, there was a span of 12 bases. The chain is built from TRBV5-1 and TRBJ1-2; D gene unclear. This clonotype was sampled from a woman in her twenties or thirties with Graves' hyperthyroidism that later progressed to Graves' ophthalmopathy. The sequenced sample consisted of blood. The DNA for the CDR3 is TGCGCCAGCAGCTTGGGACATCAGATCAATGGCTACACCTTC. Protein sequence: CASSLGHQINGYTF.